Each of the 15 T cell receptor beta chains below was sequenced from the same sample in a study of blood T cells in healthy people across ages. Sample-barcoded 5' priming and a J-beta primer mix drove a second PCR of roughly 7 to 11 cycles. TCRdb independently ran MiXCR on the 5' RACE reads; one entry per CDR3 protein. The sample shows about 380,000 distinct CDR3 sequences, about half of them seen only once. Sequenced: blood. The receptors here all came from a man aged 55 to 69 in good health.

With regard to this clonotype: The missing conserved phenylalanine or tryptophan at the end of this CDR3 makes a read error likely. This chain joins TRBV12-3 or TRBV12-4 and TRBJ1-2; D perhaps matches TRBD1 (6 bases). The CDR3 extends over 14 amino acids. The V gene lost 9 bases and the J gene lost 5 bases, with 19 bases spanning the gap. Written as DNA, the CDR3 is TGTGCCAGTACCATAGTGGGGGGCGGTTATGGCTACACCTTA. Its translation: CASTIVGGGYGYTL.

This clonotype was counted a few times. This chain joins TRBV30 and TRBJ2-7, with a possible D match to TRBD2 (5 bases). The CDR3 is made up of 11 amino acids. Trimming removed 8 bases at V and 3 bases at J, with 11 bases between. In germline, CDR1 is GTSNPN, CDR2 SVGIG (reference sequence). The CDR3 spells CAAWTHYEQYF. As DNA, the CDR3 is TGTGCCGCCTGGACTCACTACGAGCAGTACTTC.

This sequence joins TRBV4-3 and TRBJ2-5, with D unresolved. Germline V gives CDR1 LGHNA, CDR2 YSLEER. The CDR3 length is 14 residues. The ends were cut back, 3 bases at V and 2 bases at J, with 10 bases in the middle. CDR3 DNA sequence: TGCGCCAGCAGCCATGAAAGCTCACAAGAGACCCAGTACTTC. It translates to CASSHESSQETQYF.

This clonotype was picked up many times. The rearrangement uses TRBV7-9 and TRBJ2-1; TRBD2 matches 12 bases. Germline CDR1 SEHNR, CDR2 FQNEAQ (reference sequence). Losses at the gene ends were 3 bases for V and 5 bases for J; bases not matched to a gene: 5. The CDR3 is 16 amino acids. The CDR3 bases are TGTGCCAGCAGCTTGAAACTAGCGGGAGGCCACAATGAGCAGTTCTTC. The encoded protein is CASSLKLAGGHNEQFF.

The V and J genes are TRBV10-2 and TRBJ1-1; TRBD1 aligns across 8 bases. This CDR3 is built from 13 residues. Trimming cost V 11 bases and J 1 base; bases outside gene matches: 6. Germline-derived CDR1 and CDR2 are WSHSY and SAAADI. The CDR3 nucleotides are TGCGCCGGCGGGGGGACAGGGAACACTGAAGCTTTCTTT. It specifies CAGGGTGNTEAFF.

The V gene is TRBV28, the J gene TRBJ1-1; tentatively, D is TRBD1 (6 bases). Germline-derived CDR1 and CDR2 are MDHEN and SYDVKM. V was clipped by 3 bases and J by 10 bases, with 18 bases between them. The CDR3 contains 14 residues. The CDR3 DNA follows: TGTGCCAGCAGTTTCCCAGGGACACCTCGGGGAGCTTTCTTT. It encodes CASSFPGTPRGAFF.

The CDR3 coding sequence is TGTGCCAGCAGCTTCCCCCGGGGAGAACCGTACGAGCAGTACTTC. Residues: CASSFPRGEPYEQYF. This chain connects TRBV5-8 to TRBJ2-7; possibly TRBD2 for D (5 bases). The CDR3 length is 15 residues. The V gene's germline CDR1 is SGHTS and CDR2 YDEGEE. Trimming removed 2 bases at V and 4 bases at J, with 16 bases between.

CDR3 loop: CAIRDPSGRANNEQFF. DNA for the CDR3: TGTGCCATCAGGGACCCAAGCGGGAGGGCCAACAATGAGCAGTTCTTC. The chain links TRBV10-3 to TRBJ2-1; 10 positions agree with TRBD2. Germline V lookup: CDR1 ENHRY, CDR2 SYGVKD. V trimming: 6 bases; J trimming: 5 bases; junction bases outside the gene matches: 10. The CDR3 is 16 residues long.

The chain recombines TRBV12-3 or TRBV12-4 with TRBJ1-6; 8 positions agree with TRBD1. The trim removed 5 bases at V and 8 bases at J, leaving 8 bases unmatched. CDR3 length: 15 residues. Written as DNA, the CDR3 is TGTGCCAGCAGTCGGTCCGGGGACAGGCATTCACCCCTCCACTTT. It yields the protein CASSRSGDRHSPLHF.

The genes are TRBV20-1 and TRBJ2-7; TRBD2 agrees at 14 bases. The assigned J gene may be wrong: the sequence end matches TRBJ2-5 better. This CDR3 has 14 residues. CDR1 and CDR2 from the germline V gene are DFQATT and SNEGSKA (reference sequence). In DNA, the CDR3 is TGCAGTGCTGGGACTAGCGGGAGCACAGAGACCCAGTACTTC. Its protein product is CSAGTSGSTETQYF.

This clonotype appeared a few times. V and J are TRBV28 and TRBJ1-5; tentative D call: TRBD1 (6 bases). This CDR3 spans 19 amino acids. Germline V CDR1 and CDR2: MDHEN, SYDVKM. V gave up 4 bases and J gave up 2 bases, with 24 bases separating them. The CDR3 loop reads CASSSGVGAGARGNQPQHF. CDR3 bases: TGTGCCAGCAGTTCTGGTGTAGGTGCGGGGGCGCGGGGCAATCAGCCCCAGCATTTT.

The rearrangement uses TRBV19 and TRBJ1-2, with D unclear. CDR3 length: 16 amino acids. Trimming took 5 bases from V and 0 from J, leaving 16 bases between them. The germline gives CDR1 LNHDA, CDR2 SQIVND (reference sequence). The CDR3 coding sequence is TGTGCCAGTAGTTCAAGGATCGAAGATTCTAACTATGGCTACACCTTC. It codes for CASSSRIEDSNYGYTF. Together with reference TRBV19 and TRBJ1-2, the CDR3 gives the full variable domain: DGGITQSPKYLFRKEGQNVTLSCEQNLNHDAMYWYRQDPGQGLRLIYYSQIVNDFQKGDIAEGYSVSREKKESFPLTVTSAQKNPTAFYLCASSSRIEDSNYGYTFGSGTRLTVV.

The V and J genes are TRBV28 and TRBJ1-5, with D tentatively TRBD1 (5 bases). The CDR3 loop spans 13 amino acids. CDR1 is MDHEN and CDR2 is SYDVKM in the germline V gene. The V and J ends lost 6 bases and 7 bases respectively, with 13 bases between them. In DNA form, the CDR3 reads TGTGCCAGCAGACTGCAAGGGGTCCAGCCCCAGCATTTT. This gives the protein CASRLQGVQPQHF.

The V and J genes are TRBV7-2 and TRBJ2-5; D unclear. This CDR3 contains 15 residues. Trimming cost V 2 bases and J 2 bases, with 12 bases left between them. Germline loops: CDR1 SGHTA, CDR2 FQGNSA. The CDR3 DNA is TGTGCCAGCAGCTTATTGATAAGGCAACAAGAGACCCAGTACTTC. Amino acid sequence: CASSLLIRQQETQYF.

V usage is TRBV27 and J usage is TRBJ2-2; TRBD2 aligns across 10 bases. Germline lookup yields CDR1 MNHEY and CDR2 SMNVEV (reference sequence). The CDR3 has 16 residues. The J segment lost 7 bases and the V segment lost 5 bases, leaving 10 bases of the junction unmatched. CDR3 bases: TGTGCCAGCAGTCAACCTCTAGCGGGAGCGGACGGGGAGCTGTTTTTT. Amino acid sequence: CASSQPLAGADGELFF.